The T cell receptor beta chain described here comes from a study of blood T cells in healthy people across ages (dated by TCRdb to between 2015 and 2017). Background for the entire study: In model experiments, template switching captured about one uniquely barcoded TCR beta cDNA molecule for every two T cells. To track age-related changes in TCR beta repertoire diversity, the study relied on deep sequencing normalized with unique cDNA molecular identifiers. Four age groups were formed from the donors: young (average approximately 15 years), middle-aged (approximately 40), aged (about 68) and long-lived (more than 75). To avoid experimental bias, donors of different ages were spread randomly across the sequencing lanes. For two donors (one aged 18 to 29 and one aged 80 or older), the study analyzed two additional independent replicas of 1 million unique cDNA reads from the same blood draw.

On the study overall, not on this receptor specifically: Compared with the aged group, the long-lived group had more naive CD4+ T cells, fewer expanded clones and increased TCR diversity, a pattern suggesting age selection. There was a strong correlation between observed TCR beta diversity and the percentage of naive T cells measured by flow cytometry. Estimates of total diversity based on one million sequenced T cells were considered lower bounds and underestimates. Because the CMV infection status of the donors was unknown, age-related changes in expanded clonotypes may potentially have been confounded. Observed TCR beta diversity per million T cells fell roughly linearly with age, and a significant reduction was already apparent by age around 44. Bulk unsorted PBMC profiling prevented conclusive comparison of naive and antigen-experienced compartments.

The CDR3 runs 12 amino acids, cysteine and phenylalanine included. The only DNA kept is the CDR3, 36 bases in frame from the first base. CDR1 and CDR2 (SQVTM, ANQGSEA) derive from the germline V gene. V drops 6 bases and J drops 2 bases, leaving 10 bases in between. Libraries were made using 5' RACE. TCRdb lists the instrument as Illumina HiSeq 2500. A second PCR of roughly 6 to 11 cycles was run with a J-beta primer mix and a sample-barcoded 5' primer. A unique molecular identifier was introduced onto each TCR beta cDNA molecule by a template-switch 5' adaptor carrying 12 random nucleotides. Each sample yielded at least 2.5 million CDR3-containing paired-end reads. All of the RNA was converted into first-strand cDNA using the Mint cDNA synthesis kit, with a TRBC-specific oligonucleotide serving as the primer. After uracil-DNA glycosylase treatment, a first 18-cycle PCR used universal primers M1SS and BC2_uni_R on all cDNA. The paper's processing steps were these. For normalization, 1 million high-quality reads were randomly selected from each sample, with every read carrying a distinct molecular identifier. Reads sharing molecular identifiers were discarded rather than binned into consensus sequences. CDR3 identification, clonotype clustering and error correction used MiTCR with a Q25 quality threshold and the strictest error-elimination algorithm. Lower-bound total TCR beta diversity was estimated with a nonparametric unseen species model using Euler transformation. TCRdb trimmed public reads at Q25 via fastp, called clones via MiXCR and kept in-frame beta chains. Under each unique CDR3 protein, matching rows form one entry showing the most common genes and DNA. TCRdb, rather than the study authors, made the V and J calls. Within this sample are roughly 800,000 distinct CDR3 sequences, with 55% to 70% of them counted one time only. Over 20% of the sample is held by the ten biggest clonotypes.

Systemically healthy Caucasian individuals from Russia, around 38 in total and aged roughly 6 to 100 years, were included as donors. Approximately 9.3 milliliters of peripheral blood were drawn from each donor into EDTA-treated Vacutainer tubes. PBMCs were isolated by Ficoll-Paque density-gradient centrifugation, with at least 6 million obtained per sample. Trizol reagent was used to extract total RNA from PBMCs, with at least 6 micrograms per sample. Naive CD45RAhigh/CD27high T cell percentages were measured by flow cytometry on a PBMC aliquot from every donor. As to this clonotype: Its antigen specificity is not known. Per-base qualities were not stored, and no clone one base away is much larger.

Here the chain combines TRBV29-1 and TRBJ1-2; the D gene is perhaps TRBD1, on 6 matching bases. This sequence was found in a young man in good health. Sequencing was done on a sample of blood. In nucleotides, the sequence is TGCAGCGTCACAGACAGGAACTATGGCTACACCTTC. Translated, it gives CSVTDRNYGYTF.